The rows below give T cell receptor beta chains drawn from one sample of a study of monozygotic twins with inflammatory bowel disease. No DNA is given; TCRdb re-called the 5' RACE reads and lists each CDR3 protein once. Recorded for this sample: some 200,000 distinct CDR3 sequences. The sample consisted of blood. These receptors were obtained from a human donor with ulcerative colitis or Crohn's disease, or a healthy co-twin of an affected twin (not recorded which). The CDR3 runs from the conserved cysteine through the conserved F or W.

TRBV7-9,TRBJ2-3,CASSSQGLGTQYF
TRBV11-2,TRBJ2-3,CASSFSRGTDTQYF
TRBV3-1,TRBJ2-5,CASSQGDAGQETQYF
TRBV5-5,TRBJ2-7,CASSFPTGGGEQYF
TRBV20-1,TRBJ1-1,CSAMGQGGKNTEAFF
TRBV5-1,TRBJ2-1,CASTPPGGGPYNEQFF
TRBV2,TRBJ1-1,CARRTGSNTEAFF
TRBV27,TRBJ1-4,CASRPGTVNEKLFF
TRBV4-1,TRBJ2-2,CASSHLAGAGTGELFF
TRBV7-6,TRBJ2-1,CASSLRTSNSYNEQFF
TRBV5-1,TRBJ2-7,CASAETTGLHEQYF
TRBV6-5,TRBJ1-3,CASSYSVPGYSGNTIYF
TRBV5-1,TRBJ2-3,CASSLRGTPQRTDTQYF
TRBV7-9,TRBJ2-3,CASSSDPYTQYF
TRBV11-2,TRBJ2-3,CASTPFEPDTQYF